This T cell receptor (beta chain) appears in the sequencing data of a study of tumor-infiltrating lymphocytes in primary liver carcinoma. Study overall: Men as well as women, aged 30 to 69 years, made up the patients. General observations from the study: Representation across all five tumor regions was limited to only about 7-25% of top clones. Lower overlap was observed for tumor-adjacent and tumor-blood pairs relative to tumor region pairs.

Production of TCR beta cDNA used 400 to 600 ng total RNA together with a constant-region primer. Libraries for TCR beta were built through three nested multiplex PCR rounds, which together made up a slightly modified ARM-PCR procedure. Investigators reported that the first two PCR rounds, at around 9 cycles each, used TRBV1-TRBV30 forward primers with a C-beta reverse primer. TCRdb redid the calling of the multiplex PCR reads with MiXCR, one entry per CDR3 protein. The table records tens of thousands of distinct CDR3 sequences, less than 75% of them present only once. Joint extraction of RNA and DNA used roughly 19-31 mg of bulk tissue that was unsorted. No treatment had been given to the patients, who were chronically infected with HBV. Note on this clonotype: The antigen remains undetermined.

Per germline, CDR1 SGHAT and CDR2 FQNNGV. Trimming cost V 7 bases and J 5 bases, with 18 bases left between them. This CDR3 contains 14 residues. The clonotype was recovered from a man between 35 and 55 years old with primary liver carcinoma and hepatitis B virus infection. V and J are TRBV11-2 and TRBJ2-7; weak D call: TRBD1 (5 bases). Sequences were obtained from liver tumor tissue from sampling region 2. Indicated subset: tumor region T2, inferior pole. The CDR3 DNA reads TGTGCCAGCAACTCTAACAGGAACTCACACGAGCAGTACTTC. This translates into CASNSNRNSHEQYF.